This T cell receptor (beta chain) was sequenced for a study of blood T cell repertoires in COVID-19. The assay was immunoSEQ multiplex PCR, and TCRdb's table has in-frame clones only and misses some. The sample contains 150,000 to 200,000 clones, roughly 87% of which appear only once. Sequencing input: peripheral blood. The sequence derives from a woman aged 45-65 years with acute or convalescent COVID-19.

DNA of the CDR3: TGTGCCAGCAGTCGGGTGATCGGAAAGGAAAAACTGTTTTTT. Translation gives CASSRVIGKEKLFF. V is TRBV7-9 and J is TRBJ1-4; D gene ambiguous. Looked up from germline, CDR1 is SEHNR and CDR2 is FQNEAQ (reference sequence). The V gene lost 6 bases and the J gene lost 8 bases, with 16 bases spanning the gap. The CDR3 is 14 amino acids.